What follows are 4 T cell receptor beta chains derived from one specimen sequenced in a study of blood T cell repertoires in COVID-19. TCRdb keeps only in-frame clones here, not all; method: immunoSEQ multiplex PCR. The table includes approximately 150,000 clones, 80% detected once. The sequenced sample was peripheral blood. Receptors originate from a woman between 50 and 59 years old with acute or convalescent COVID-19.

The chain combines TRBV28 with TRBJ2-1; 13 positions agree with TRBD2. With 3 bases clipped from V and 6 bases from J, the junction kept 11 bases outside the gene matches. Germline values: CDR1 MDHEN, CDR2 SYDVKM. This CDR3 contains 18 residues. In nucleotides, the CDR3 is TGTGCCAGCAGTTTTCCTCTCGCACTAGCGGGGGGGCCCAATGAGCAGTTCTTC. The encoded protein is CASSFPLALAGGPNEQFF.

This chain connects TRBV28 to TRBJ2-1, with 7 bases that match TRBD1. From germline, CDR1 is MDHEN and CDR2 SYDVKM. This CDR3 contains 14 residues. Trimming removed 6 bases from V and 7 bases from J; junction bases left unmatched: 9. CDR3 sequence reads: CASRPPDRVNEQFF. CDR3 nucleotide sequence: TGTGCCAGCAGGCCCCCCGACAGGGTAAATGAGCAGTTCTTC.

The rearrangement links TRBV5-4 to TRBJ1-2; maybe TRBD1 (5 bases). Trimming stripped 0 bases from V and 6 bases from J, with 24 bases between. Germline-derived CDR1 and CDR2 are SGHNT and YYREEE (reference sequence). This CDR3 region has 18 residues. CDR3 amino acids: CASSLAPGTRQGSNGYTF. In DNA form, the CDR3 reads TGTGCCAGCAGCTTGGCCCCAGGAACTCGCCAGGGCTCAAATGGCTACACCTTC.

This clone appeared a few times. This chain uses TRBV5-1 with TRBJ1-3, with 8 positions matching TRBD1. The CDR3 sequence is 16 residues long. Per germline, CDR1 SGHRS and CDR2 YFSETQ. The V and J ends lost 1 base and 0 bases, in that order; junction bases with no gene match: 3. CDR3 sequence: CASSLRQGNSGNTIYF. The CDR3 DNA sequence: TGCGCCAGCAGCTTGAGACAGGGGAACTCTGGAAACACCATATATTTT.